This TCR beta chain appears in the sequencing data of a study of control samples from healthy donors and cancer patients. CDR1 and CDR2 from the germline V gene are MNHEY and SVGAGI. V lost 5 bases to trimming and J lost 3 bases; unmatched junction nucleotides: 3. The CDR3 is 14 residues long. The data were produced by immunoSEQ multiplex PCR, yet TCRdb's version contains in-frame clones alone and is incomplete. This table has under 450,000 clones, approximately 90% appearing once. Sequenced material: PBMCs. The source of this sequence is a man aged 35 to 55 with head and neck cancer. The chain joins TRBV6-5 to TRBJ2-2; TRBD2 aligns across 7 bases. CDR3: CASSRTRDTGELFF. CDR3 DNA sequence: TGTGCCAGCAGTAGGACTAGGGACACCGGGGAGCTGTTTTTT.